A selection of T cell receptor beta chains follows, all from one sample in a study of cytotoxic CD8 clonotypes in ibrutinib-treated CLL. The repertoire was sequenced with immunoSEQ multiplex PCR; TCRdb's copy has only in-frame clones and lacks some. The data contain a few hundred thousand clones, 60% to 75% of them singletons. The input for sequencing was PBMCs, taken after 24 months of ibrutinib treatment. The receptors were gathered from a human donor with chronic lymphocytic leukemia. Both conserved end residues are part of each CDR3. The D gene is left open where the match is weak. Only part of the rows carry a size: once, few, many, or a class if the clone is expanded.

length: 11
size: .
D: .
J: TRBJ1-2
V: TRBV27
DNA: TGTGCCAGCAGTTCCTCGGATGGCTACACCTTC
CDR3: CASSSSDGYTF

length: 17
size: .
D: .
J: TRBJ2-6
V: TRBV4-1
DNA: TGCGCCAGCAGCCAGCTCCCGCTACCGTCTGGGGCCAACGTCCTGACTTTC
CDR3: CASSQLPLPSGANVLTF

length: 17
size: .
D: TRBD2
J: TRBJ2-1
V: TRBV18
DNA: TGTGCCAGCTCACAACTAGCGGGAGGCGCTTCCTACAATGAGCAGTTCTTC
CDR3: CASSQLAGGASYNEQFF

length: 15
size: .
D: TRBD1
J: TRBJ1-5
V: TRBV5-4
DNA: TGTGCCAGCCACAACACAGGGGCGATGAATCAGCCCCAGCATTTT
CDR3: CASHNTGAMNQPQHF

length: 15
size: .
D: TRBD2
J: TRBJ2-5
V: TRBV10-3
DNA: TGTGCCATCAGTGGATCGGCGGGAGGGCAAGAGACCCAGTACTTC
CDR3: CAISGSAGGQETQYF

length: 15
size: .
D: .
J: TRBJ2-1
V: TRBV7-2
DNA: TGTGCCAGCAGCGAGTCGGGAATCTCCTACAATGAGCAGTTCTTC
CDR3: CASSESGISYNEQFF

length: 16
size: .
D: .
J: TRBJ2-2
V: TRBV4-3
DNA: TGCGCCAGCAGCCATGGGCAGGGCCTTTACACCGGGGAGCTGTTTTTT
CDR3: CASSHGQGLYTGELFF

length: 15
size: .
D: .
J: TRBJ1-5
V: TRBV4-1
DNA: TGCGCCAGCAGCCAAGACCAGACATTTAGTCAGCCCCAGCATTTT
CDR3: CASSQDQTFSQPQHF

length: 15
size: .
D: TRBD1
J: TRBJ1-2
V: TRBV28
DNA: TGTGCCAGCGCCCCGCCCAGGGGGCACAACTATGGCTACACCTTC
CDR3: CASAPPRGHNYGYTF

length: 14
size: .
D: .
J: TRBJ1-5
V: TRBV5-1
DNA: TGCGCCAGCAGCTTCGGTACGCCAGGTCAGCCCCAGCATTTT
CDR3: CASSFGTPGQPQHF

length: 13
size: .
D: .
J: TRBJ2-5
V: TRBV6-5
DNA: TGTGCCAGCAGGCAGGGGGGAGCACAGACCCAGTACTTC
CDR3: CASRQGGAQTQYF

length: 14
size: .
D: TRBD2
J: TRBJ2-1
V: TRBV7-6
DNA: TGTGCCAGCAGCCGGACGCGGGGGGGCAATGAGCAGTTCTTC
CDR3: CASSRTRGGNEQFF

length: 12
size: .
D: .
J: TRBJ1-2
V: TRBV13
DNA: TGTGCCAGCAGCTTCGGACGCAATGGCTACACCTTC
CDR3: CASSFGRNGYTF

length: 16
size: .
D: .
J: TRBJ2-7
V: TRBV19
DNA: TGTGCCAGTAGTATAGCCCCTTCGGGGTTCACCTACGAGCAGTACTTC
CDR3: CASSIAPSGFTYEQYF

length: 14
size: few
D: .
J: TRBJ1-1
V: TRBV5-6
DNA: TGTGCCAGCAGCTTGGTATCCTCTTACACTGAAGCTTTCTTT
CDR3: CASSLVSSYTEAFF

length: 13
size: few
D: TRBD1
J: TRBJ2-7
V: TRBV6-6
DNA: TGTGCCAGCAGCGAGGGGGCCCCTAGCGAGCAGTACTTC
CDR3: CASSEGAPSEQYF

length: 15
size: .
D: TRBD2
J: TRBJ2-1
V: TRBV4-3
DNA: TGCGCCAGCAGCCTACTAGCGGGAGGGGACCATGAGCAGTTCTTC
CDR3: CASSLLAGGDHEQFF

length: 11
size: .
D: .
J: TRBJ1-3
V: TRBV6-6
DNA: TGTGCCAGCAGCTCCCTAGACACCATATATTTT
CDR3: CASSSLDTIYF

length: 14
size: .
D: .
J: TRBJ2-7
V: TRBV2
DNA: TGTGCCAGCAGCCCCCAGGGAGGGGGCAACGAGCAGTACTTC
CDR3: CASSPQGGGNEQYF

length: 14
size: .
D: .
J: TRBJ1-1
V: TRBV18
DNA: TGTGCCAGCTCACCACTGAAAGGGGTCACTGAAGCTTTCTTT
CDR3: CASSPLKGVTEAFF

length: 15
size: .
D: TRBD2
J: TRBJ2-1
V: TRBV2
DNA: TGTGCCAGCAGTGGGGGCGTGACTAGCGGGAGGTGGCAGTTCTTC
CDR3: CASSGGVTSGRWQFF

length: 16
size: .
D: TRBD2
J: TRBJ2-1
V: TRBV28
DNA: TGTGCCAGCAGTTTCGCGGCTAGCGGGAGCAATAATGAGCAGTTCTTC
CDR3: CASSFAASGSNNEQFF

length: 20
size: .
D: .
J: TRBJ2-1
V: TRBV4-2
DNA: TGTGCCAGCAGCCACCCCAGAGGGGAGACTCTAGCGAAATCCTACAATGAGCAGTTCTTC
CDR3: CASSHPRGETLAKSYNEQFF

length: 16
size: .
D: .
J: TRBJ1-4
V: TRBV4-3
DNA: TGCGCCAGCAGTCTCGGACGGATAGCAACTAATGAAAAACTGTTTTTT
CDR3: CASSLGRIATNEKLFF

length: 10
size: few
D: TRBD2
J: TRBJ2-3
V: TRBV2
DNA: TGTGCCAGCAGGGCGGGAGGAAGGTATTTT
CDR3: CASRAGGRYF

length: 16
size: .
D: .
J: TRBJ2-1
V: TRBV5-4
DNA: TGTGCCAGCAGCTTGGGGGGCCTTAGCTCCTACAATGAGCAGTTCTTC
CDR3: CASSLGGLSSYNEQFF

length: 10
size: .
D: .
J: TRBJ2-3
V: TRBV20-1
DNA: TGCAGTGCTCGGAAGGATACGCAGTATTTT
CDR3: CSARKDTQYF

length: 14
size: .
D: TRBD1
J: TRBJ1-1
V: TRBV4-2
DNA: TGTGCCAGCAGCCAAGAGGAGGGGGCGACTGAAGCTTTCTTT
CDR3: CASSQEEGATEAFF

length: 15
size: .
D: TRBD1
J: TRBJ2-3
V: TRBV11-3
DNA: TGTGCCAGCAGCTTCGGACAGGGGGCTGCAGATACGCAGTATTTT
CDR3: CASSFGQGAADTQYF

length: 14
size: few
D: .
J: TRBJ2-3
V: TRBV29-1
DNA: TGCAGCGTTGTTACTGCCGCTAGCACAGATACGCAGTATTTT
CDR3: CSVVTAASTDTQYF

length: 16
size: .
D: TRBD1
J: TRBJ2-1
V: TRBV6-4
DNA: TGTGCCAGCAGAACCTTGACAGGGTCGGGGTTTCACGAGCAGTTCTTC
CDR3: CASRTLTGSGFHEQFF

length: 12
size: .
D: .
J: TRBJ2-2
V: TRBV30
DNA: TGTGCCTGGAGTTTCCTCACCGGGGAGCTGTTTTTT
CDR3: CAWSFLTGELFF

length: 15
size: .
D: TRBD1
J: TRBJ1-5
V: TRBV5-8
DNA: TGTGCCAGCAGCTTGGGGGACAGTCGCAATCAGCCCCAGCATTTT
CDR3: CASSLGDSRNQPQHF

length: 12
size: .
D: TRBD1
J: TRBJ1-5
V: TRBV30
DNA: TGTGCCTGGAGTCAGGGGGGTCAGCCCCAGCATTTT
CDR3: CAWSQGGQPQHF

length: 17
size: .
D: .
J: TRBJ1-2
V: TRBV9
DNA: TGTGCCAGCAGCGTAGACCCCGAGGACACGGGCAATCGACGCTACACCTTC
CDR3: CASSVDPEDTGNRRYTF

length: 14
size: .
D: .
J: TRBJ2-2
V: TRBV29-1
DNA: TGCAGCGCGAAAATCCGCCAGAACACCGGGGAGCTGTTTTTT
CDR3: CSAKIRQNTGELFF

length: 14
size: .
D: .
J: TRBJ2-5
V: TRBV7-2
DNA: TGTGCCAGCAGCTTCACGGCAACAGAAGAGACCCAGTACTTC
CDR3: CASSFTATEETQYF

length: 13
size: .
D: .
J: TRBJ1-2
V: TRBV2
DNA: TGTGCCAGCAGTGGGGGACAAACCTATGGCTACACCTTC
CDR3: CASSGGQTYGYTF

length: 14
size: few
D: TRBD1
J: TRBJ1-5
V: TRBV5-1
DNA: TGCGCCAGCAGCCCGGGGACAGGGGTTCAGCCCCAGCATTTT
CDR3: CASSPGTGVQPQHF

length: 14
size: .
D: TRBD1
J: TRBJ1-2
V: TRBV6-5
DNA: TGTGCCAGCAGTTACTCTTGGGACAGCTATGGCTACACCTTC
CDR3: CASSYSWDSYGYTF

length: 15
size: few
D: .
J: TRBJ1-4
V: TRBV27
DNA: TGTGCCAGCAGTCCGTCAGCCGCAACTAATGAAAAACTGTTTTTT
CDR3: CASSPSAATNEKLFF

length: 16
size: .
D: TRBD2
J: TRBJ2-2
V: TRBV9
DNA: TGTGCCAGCAGCGAAACTAGCGGCTCCAACACCGGGGAGCTGTTTTTT
CDR3: CASSETSGSNTGELFF

length: 15
size: .
D: .
J: TRBJ2-1
V: TRBV18
DNA: TGTGCCAGCTCACGGACAGACAGCTCCTACAATGAGCAGTTCTTC
CDR3: CASSRTDSSYNEQFF

length: 15
size: .
D: TRBD2
J: TRBJ2-7
V: TRBV5-1
DNA: TGCGCCAGCAGCTCCGGACTAGCGGGAGCCTACGAGCAGTACTTC
CDR3: CASSSGLAGAYEQYF

length: 14
size: .
D: .
J: TRBJ2-3
V: TRBV7-3
DNA: TGTGCCAGCAGCAGCTCCGGGATCACAGATACGCAGTATTTT
CDR3: CASSSSGITDTQYF

length: 15
size: .
D: TRBD1
J: TRBJ1-5
V: TRBV2
DNA: TGTGCCAGCAGTGAGGACAGGGGGATTAATCAGCCCCAGCATTTT
CDR3: CASSEDRGINQPQHF

length: 15
size: once
D: TRBD2
J: TRBJ2-7
V: TRBV11-3
DNA: TGTGCCAGCAGCTTAGGCGGGGGTCTCATAGAGGAGCAGTACTTC
CDR3: CASSLGGGLIEEQYF

length: 15
size: .
D: .
J: TRBJ1-2
V: TRBV4-3
DNA: TGCGCCAGCAGCCAGGACCCGGGACGCAACTATGGCTACACCTTC
CDR3: CASSQDPGRNYGYTF

length: 12
size: once
D: .
J: TRBJ2-1
V: TRBV7-7
DNA: TGTGCTAGCAGCCGAGACGGGAATGAGCAGTTCTTC
CDR3: CASSRDGNEQFF

length: 15
size: .
D: TRBD1
J: TRBJ2-1
V: TRBV18
DNA: TGTGCCAGCTCACCAACCGGACAGGAGTACAATGAGCAGTTCTTC
CDR3: CASSPTGQEYNEQFF

length: 14
size: .
D: TRBD1
J: TRBJ2-5
V: TRBV19
DNA: TGTGCCAGTAGTGGGAGGACAGGGGAAGAGACCCAGTACTTC
CDR3: CASSGRTGEETQYF

length: 15
size: few
D: TRBD1
J: TRBJ1-4
V: TRBV5-4
DNA: TGTGCCAGCAGCGACAACAGGGGACTTAATGAAAAACTGTTTTTT
CDR3: CASSDNRGLNEKLFF

length: 13
size: .
D: .
J: TRBJ1-2
V: TRBV27
DNA: TGTGCCAGCAGTTTGTACGCTAACTATGGCTACACCTTC
CDR3: CASSLYANYGYTF

length: 14
size: once
D: TRBD1
J: TRBJ1-2
V: TRBV7-2
DNA: TGTGCCAGCAGCTTCTTTGGACAGGGGAGGGGCTACACCTTC
CDR3: CASSFFGQGRGYTF

length: 16
size: .
D: .
J: TRBJ2-3
V: TRBV30
DNA: TGTGCCTGGAGTCCCGGGGTTAAAGGGGGCACAGATACGCAGTATTTT
CDR3: CAWSPGVKGGTDTQYF

length: 16
size: .
D: .
J: TRBJ2-3
V: TRBV27
DNA: TGTGCCAGCAGTTTTACTAGGGACTCGAGCACCATTACGCAGTATTTT
CDR3: CASSFTRDSSTITQYF

length: 15
size: .
D: TRBD2
J: TRBJ2-5
V: TRBV5-1
DNA: TGCGCCAGCAGCTTGGGCGCGGGAGTACGAGAGACCCAGTACTTC
CDR3: CASSLGAGVRETQYF

length: 16
size: .
D: TRBD1
J: TRBJ1-2
V: TRBV11-2
DNA: TGTGCCAGCAGCTTAGGGGGGACAGGGAGTGGCTATGGCTACACCTTC
CDR3: CASSLGGTGSGYGYTF

length: 14
size: .
D: TRBD1
J: TRBJ2-3
V: TRBV4-1
DNA: TGCGCCGAGACTTGGGACAGGTCCATGGATACGCAGTATTTT
CDR3: CAETWDRSMDTQYF